The 7 T cell receptor beta chains below all came from one sample that was sequenced in a study of shared clonotypes between healthy human individuals. This table comes from immunoSEQ multiplex PCR, and its TCRdb copy is limited to in-frame clones, with some not included. The sample has approximately 1.5 million clones; approximately 98.5% are singletons. The sample was naive CD4+ T cells sorted from blood. The subset here: CD45RA+ positively selected. The receptors shown here come from a man between 25 and 39 years old in good health.

This clone occurred once. The genes are TRBV9 and TRBJ1-2; D call uncertain. This CDR3 contains 12 residues. Trimming removed 4 bases from V and 8 bases from J, with 12 bases in between. Germline CDR1 reads SGDLS; CDR2 reads YYNGEE. The CDR3 here is CASSSEGRGYTF. CDR3 in DNA: TGTGCCAGCAGCTCTGAGGGCCGCGGCTACACCTTC.

Remarks on this clone: Distinct nucleotide sequences in the sample also encode this CDR3. The chain joins TRBV5-1 to TRBJ2-3; 8 bases are a match to TRBD1. Germline values: CDR1 SGHRS, CDR2 YFSETQ. V lost 3 bases and J lost 2; bases outside the gene matches: 5. This CDR3 spans 15 amino acids. CDR3 in DNA: TGCGCCAGCAGCTCCGGACAGGGCCCCACAGATACGCAGTATTTT. This codes for CASSSGQGPTDTQYF.

The J gene is TRBJ2-3, the V gene TRBV9; 14 bases agree with TRBD2. The J segment lost 5 bases and the V segment lost 0 bases, leaving 2 bases of the junction unmatched. CDR1 and CDR2 from the germline V gene are SGDLS and YYNGEE. The CDR3 extends over 16 amino acids. DNA of the CDR3: TGTGCCAGCAGCGTAGGCGGACTAGCGGGAGGAGATACGCAGTATTTT. It encodes CASSVGGLAGGDTQYF.

This clone was seen only once. V usage is TRBV7-8 and J usage is TRBJ2-7; 7 bases are a match to TRBD2. The CDR3 spans 15 residues. V lost 1 base to trimming and J lost 5 bases; unmatched junction nucleotides: 8. Germline loops: CDR1 SGHVS, CDR2 FQNEAQ. The CDR3 DNA is TGTGCCAGCAGCTTAGTAGCGGCGGGAGAGGACGAGCAGTACTTC. As protein: CASSLVAAGEDEQYF.

The genes are TRBV5-4 and TRBJ2-5, with D perhaps TRBD1 (5 bases). V was shortened by 4 bases and J by 3 bases, with 13 bases between the two germline ends. This CDR3 spans 14 amino acids. Germline V lookup: CDR1 SGHNT, CDR2 YYREEE (reference sequence). The CDR3 here is CASSRPDREETQYF. Written as DNA, the CDR3 is TGTGCCAGCAGCCGACCCGACAGAGAAGAGACCCAGTACTTC.

A single count supports this clone. The chain couples TRBV18 to TRBJ1-1; D gene uncertain. V gave up 3 bases and J gave up 5 bases, with 16 bases separating them. Germline loops: CDR1 KGHSH, CDR2 LQKENI. CDR3 size: 15 residues. The CDR3 protein is CASSPELGGTTEAFF. The CDR3 DNA sequence: TGTGCCAGCTCACCTGAGCTCGGTGGTACGACTGAAGCTTTCTTT.

The chain joins TRBV6-5 to TRBJ2-1; 8 nucleotides align to TRBD1. The CDR3 is 15 amino acids. J gave up 4 bases and V 5 bases, and 7 bases lay outside the gene matches. The germline V gene encodes CDR1 MNHEY and CDR2 SVGAGI. The CDR3 DNA sequence: TGTGCCAGCAGTACCACCTGGGACAGGTACAATGAGCAGTTCTTC. This encodes CASSTTWDRYNEQFF.